This TCR beta chain was captured in a study of blood T cell repertoires in COVID-19. At the level of the study: The United States, Italy and Spain were the sources of the acute and convalescent COVID-19 samples. Sample material is recorded as cDNA or gDNA derived from T cells, B-cell-depleted T cells, or PBMCs.

The CDR3 length is 14 residues. The V gene lost 3 bases and the J gene lost 4 bases, with 12 bases spanning the gap. Germline assignment: CDR1 MDHEN and CDR2 SYDVKM. In the source study's methods: The assay estimated nucleated cells by amplifying reference gene primers. The method was immunoSEQ multiplex PCR; TCRdb's version includes in-frame clones alone and lacks a portion of them. That table is the source of V, J and clone size, and D and trimming were worked out from the DNA. The data contain approximately 190,000 clones, 80% of them singletons. This clone was detected a few times. The chain has TRBV28 and TRBJ1-2; possible D gene TRBD1, 5 bases. Sequencing was performed on peripheral blood. The TCR sequence derives from a man aged 55 to 70 with acute or convalescent COVID-19. In nucleotides, the CDR3 is TGTGCCAGCAGTTTGGCGGCGGGGGTCTATGGCTACACCTTC. The encoded protein is CASSLAAGVYGYTF.